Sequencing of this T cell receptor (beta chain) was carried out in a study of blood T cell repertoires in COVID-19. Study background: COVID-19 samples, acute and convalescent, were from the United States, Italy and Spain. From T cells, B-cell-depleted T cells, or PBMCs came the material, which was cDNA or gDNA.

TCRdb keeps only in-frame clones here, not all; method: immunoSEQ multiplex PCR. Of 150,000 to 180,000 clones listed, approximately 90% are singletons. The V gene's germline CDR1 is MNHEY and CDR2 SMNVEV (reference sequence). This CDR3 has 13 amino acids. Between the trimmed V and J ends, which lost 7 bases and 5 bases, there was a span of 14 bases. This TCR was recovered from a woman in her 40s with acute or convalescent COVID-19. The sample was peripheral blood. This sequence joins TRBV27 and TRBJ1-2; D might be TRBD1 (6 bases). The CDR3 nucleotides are TGTGCCAGCACTAAGGACAGAAATTATGGCTACACCTTC. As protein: CASTKDRNYGYTF.